The next 9 T cell receptor beta chains were all read from a single sample in a study of blood T cell repertoires in COVID-19. Generated by immunoSEQ multiplex PCR, the TCRdb table keeps only in-frame clones and is missing some. The sample lists around 200,000 clones; 89% were seen once. Material for sequencing was PBMCs or T cells enriched from blood (not recorded which). Receptors originate from a woman aged 18-29 years who had recovered from COVID-19.

The gene calls are TRBV5-1 and TRBJ2-7; 8 bases agree with TRBD1. CDR3 length: 15 amino acids. Losses at the gene ends were 2 bases for V and 3 bases for J; bases not matched to a gene: 7. CDR1 SGHRS and CDR2 YFSETQ come from the germline V gene. Here the CDR3 reads CASSFPGQANYEQYF. The DNA of the CDR3 is TGCGCCAGCAGCTTTCCGGGACAGGCGAACTACGAGCAGTACTTC.

This rearrangement joins TRBV19 to TRBJ1-3, with D hard to call. V was pared by 2 bases and J by 0 bases, with 5 bases between. Germline loops: CDR1 LNHDA, CDR2 SQIVND (reference sequence). The CDR3 contains 14 residues. CDR3 residues: CASSISVSGNTIYF. The DNA for the CDR3 is TGTGCCAGTAGTATATCTGTCTCTGGAAACACCATATATTTT.

This chain connects TRBV7-9 to TRBJ2-5; D is ambiguous. From germline, CDR1 is SEHNR and CDR2 FQNEAQ (reference sequence). V gave up 4 bases and J gave up 3 bases, with 12 bases separating them. The CDR3 is 14 residues long. This CDR3 reads CASSSVTRKETQYF. The CDR3 bases are TGTGCCAGCAGCTCCGTCACCAGAAAAGAGACCCAGTACTTC.

The chain links TRBV27 to TRBJ2-7, with 7 bases aligning to TRBD2. CDR1 is MNHEY and CDR2 is SMNVEV in the germline V gene (reference sequence). J gave up 6 bases and V 6 bases, and 2 bases lay outside the gene matches. The CDR3 sequence is 11 residues long. The CDR3: CASRSGGEQYF. Here the CDR3 DNA reads TGTGCCAGCAGATCGGGGGGCGAGCAGTACTTC.

The gene calls are TRBV19 and TRBJ1-4; 7 nucleotides align to TRBD1. V was clipped by 3 bases and J by 6 bases; unmatched bases: 13. CDR1 and CDR2 from the germline V gene are LNHDA and SQIVND (reference sequence). The CDR3 has 17 residues. The CDR3 DNA sequence: TGTGCCAGTAGTATTTCACAGGGGAATATTATGGATGAAAAACTGTTTTTT. It is translated as CASSISQGNIMDEKLFF.

V gene TRBV28 combines with J gene TRBJ2-1; 7 bases align to TRBD1. V dropped 10 bases and J dropped 9; count of bases not matched to a gene: 9. The CDR3 runs 12 residues. CDR1 is MDHEN, CDR2 SYDVKM, per germline. CDR3 in amino acids: CATTGSGGEQFF. In DNA, the CDR3 is TGTGCCACTACCGGTTCAGGGGGTGAGCAGTTCTTC.

This clone was seen once. This rearrangement joins TRBV4-2 to TRBJ2-3, with D uncertain. There are 14 residues in the CDR3. Germline V gives CDR1 LGHNA, CDR2 YNFKEQ. Trimming removed 1 base at V and 0 bases at J, with 5 bases between. As DNA, the CDR3 is TGTGCCAGCAGCCAAGGCGTCAGCACAGATACGCAGTATTTT. Protein product: CASSQGVSTDTQYF.

This clone was observed a single time. J is TRBJ2-1 and V is TRBV18, with 15 bases lining up with TRBD2. The V gene's germline CDR1 is KGHSH and CDR2 LQKENI. Trimming took 5 bases from V and 5 from J; bases not matched to a gene: 13. The CDR3 is made up of 19 amino acids. In DNA form, the CDR3 reads TGTGCCAGCTCAGACGGGGGAACAGGACTAGCGGGAGGGAACAATGAGCAGTTCTTC. Protein sequence: CASSDGGTGLAGGNNEQFF. Variable domain in full (rest from reference TRBV18 and TRBJ2-1): NAGVMQNPRHLVRRRGQEARLRCSPMKGHSHVYWYRQLPEEGLKFMVYLQKENIIDESGMPKERFSAEFPKEGPSILRIQQVVRGDSAAYFCASSDGGTGLAGGNNEQFFGPGTRLTVL.

This chain uses TRBV7-2 with TRBJ1-2; tentative D call: TRBD1 (6 bases). The CDR3 covers 13 residues. V lost 2 bases, J lost 6 bases, and 10 bases lay in between. Looked up from germline, CDR1 is SGHTA and CDR2 is FQGNSA. The CDR3 sequence is CASSLRPGDGYTF. The CDR3, as DNA: TGTGCCAGCAGCTTACGGCCAGGGGATGGCTACACCTTC.